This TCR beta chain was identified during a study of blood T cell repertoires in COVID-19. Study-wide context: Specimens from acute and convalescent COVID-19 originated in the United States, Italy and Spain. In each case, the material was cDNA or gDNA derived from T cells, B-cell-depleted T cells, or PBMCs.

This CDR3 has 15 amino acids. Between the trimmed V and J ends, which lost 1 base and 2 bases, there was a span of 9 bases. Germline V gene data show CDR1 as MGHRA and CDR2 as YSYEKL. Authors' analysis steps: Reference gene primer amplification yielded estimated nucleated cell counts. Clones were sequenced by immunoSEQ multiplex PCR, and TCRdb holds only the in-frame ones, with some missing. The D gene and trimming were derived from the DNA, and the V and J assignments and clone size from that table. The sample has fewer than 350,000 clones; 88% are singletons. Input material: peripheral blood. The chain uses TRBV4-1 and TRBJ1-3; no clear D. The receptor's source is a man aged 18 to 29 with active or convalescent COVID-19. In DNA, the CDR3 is TGCGCCAGCAGCCAAGGTCCGGGTGCTGGAAACACCATATATTTT. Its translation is CASSQGPGAGNTIYF.